The rows below give T cell receptor beta chains drawn from one sample of a study of regulatory T cells in long-lasting Graves disease. A single record per CDR3 protein comes from TCRdb applying MiXCR to the multiplex PCR reads. The repertoire consists of about 540,000 distinct CDR3 sequences, with roughly 13% occurring once and the leading ten covering roughly a tenth. These data also formed part of another study, on T cells in Graves' hyperthyroidism and ophthalmopathy.

The source was peripheral blood mononuclear cells (PBMCs), collected at new diagnosis, from a patient treated with antithyroid drugs. Receptor source: a man aged 25 to 45 with Graves disease. Both conserved end residues are part of each CDR3. A D gene is named only where the DNA matches it firmly. Only some rows state a clone size, as once, few, many or a class for expanded clones.

v_gene,abundance,d_gene,j_gene,CDR3aa,CDR3nt
TRBV6-1,many,-,TRBJ1-1,CASSEADGSLEAFF,TGTGCCAGCAGTGAAGCAGACGGATCGTTGGAAGCTTTCTTT
TRBV24-1,many,-,TRBJ1-2,CATSETSNYGYTF,TGTGCCACCAGTGAGACCTCTAACTATGGCTACACCTTC
TRBV3-1,-,-,TRBJ1-2,CASSQPNGNYGYTF,TGTGCCAGCAGCCAACCCAATGGAAACTATGGCTACACCTTC
TRBV7-9,few,TRBD1,TRBJ1-4,CASSPGAGGEKLFF,TGTGCCAGCAGCCCCGGGGCAGGGGGGGAAAAACTGTTTTTT
TRBV24-1,-,TRBD1,TRBJ2-7,CATSGVDRGMDEQYF,TGTGCCACCAGTGGCGTGGACAGGGGTATGGACGAGCAGTACTTC
TRBV14,-,TRBD2,TRBJ2-1,CASSSGGYEQFF,TGTGCCAGCAGCTCGGGAGGCTATGAGCAGTTCTTC
TRBV28,-,-,TRBJ2-1,CASSGSQYNEQFF,TGTGCCAGCAGCGGGAGCCAATACAATGAGCAGTTCTTC
TRBV18,few,-,TRBJ2-5,CASSPTSVTFQETQYF,TGTGCCAGCTCACCTACATCAGTCACCTTCCAAGAGACCCAGTACTTC
TRBV3-1,many,TRBD2,TRBJ2-1,CASRPSLAGGHNEQFF,TGTGCCAGCAGACCGTCTCTAGCGGGAGGCCACAATGAGCAGTTCTTC
TRBV12-3/TRBV12-4,many,TRBD1,TRBJ1-1,CASSPDRVRKNTEAFF,TGTGCCAGCAGCCCAGACAGGGTAAGGAAGAACACTGAAGCTTTCTTT
TRBV12-3/TRBV12-4,many,-,TRBJ1-2,CASHQHREHGYTF,TGTGCCAGCCATCAACACAGGGAACACGGCTACACCTTC
TRBV12-3/TRBV12-4,many,TRBD1,TRBJ1-2,CASSSRTGGYGYTF,TGTGCCAGCAGTTCAAGGACAGGAGGCTATGGCTACACCTTC
TRBV3-1,many,-,TRBJ1-1,CASSTDSRLTNRAFF,TGTGCCAGCAGTACCGACAGCCGCCTAACCAATAGAGCTTTCTTT
TRBV28,-,TRBD1,TRBJ2-7,CASSPHRGVGAREQYF,TGTGCCAGCAGTCCACACAGGGGGGTAGGAGCTCGCGAGCAGTACTTC
TRBV10-1,many,TRBD2,TRBJ2-7,CASSDPGLAGGPDEQYF,TGCGCCAGCAGTGACCCGGGACTAGCGGGAGGGCCTGACGAGCAGTACTTC